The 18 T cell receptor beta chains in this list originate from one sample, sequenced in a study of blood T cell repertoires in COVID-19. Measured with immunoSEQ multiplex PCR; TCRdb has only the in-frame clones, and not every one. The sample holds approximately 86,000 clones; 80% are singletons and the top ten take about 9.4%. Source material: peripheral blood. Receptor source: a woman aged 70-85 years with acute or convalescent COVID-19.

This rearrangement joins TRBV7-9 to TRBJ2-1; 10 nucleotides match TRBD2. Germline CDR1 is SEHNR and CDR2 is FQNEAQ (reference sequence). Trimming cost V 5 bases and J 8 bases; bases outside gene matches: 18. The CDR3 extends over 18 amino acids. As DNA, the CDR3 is TGTGCCAGCAGCCTAGGGGATGTGGGACTAGCGACTGGGGATGAGCAGTTCTTC. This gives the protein CASSLGDVGLATGDEQFF.

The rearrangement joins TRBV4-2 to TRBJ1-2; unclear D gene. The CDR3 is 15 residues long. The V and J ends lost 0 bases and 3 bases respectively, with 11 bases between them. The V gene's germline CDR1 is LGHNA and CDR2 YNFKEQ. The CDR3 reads CASSQEVTPDYGYTF. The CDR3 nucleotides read TGTGCCAGCAGCCAAGAGGTCACTCCGGACTATGGCTACACCTTC.

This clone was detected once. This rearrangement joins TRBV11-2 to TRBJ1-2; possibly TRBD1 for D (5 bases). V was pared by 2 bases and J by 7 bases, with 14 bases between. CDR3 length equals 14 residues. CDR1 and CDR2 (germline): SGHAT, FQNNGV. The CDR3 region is CASSLYGGKGGYTF. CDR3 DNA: TGTGCCAGCAGCTTATACGGGGGGAAGGGTGGCTACACCTTC.

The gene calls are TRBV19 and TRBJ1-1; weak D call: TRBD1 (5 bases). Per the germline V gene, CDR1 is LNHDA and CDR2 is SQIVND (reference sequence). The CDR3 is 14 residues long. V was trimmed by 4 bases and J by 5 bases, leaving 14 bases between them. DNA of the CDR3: TGTGCCAGTAGTACTGCGGGACTAGAGACTGAAGCTTTCTTT. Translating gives CASSTAGLETEAFF.

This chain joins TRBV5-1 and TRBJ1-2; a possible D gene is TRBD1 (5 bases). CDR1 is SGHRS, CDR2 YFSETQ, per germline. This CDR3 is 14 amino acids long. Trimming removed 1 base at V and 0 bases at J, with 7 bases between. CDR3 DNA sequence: TGCGCCAGCAGCTTGCAGGGCCCTAACTATGGCTACACCTTC. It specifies CASSLQGPNYGYTF.

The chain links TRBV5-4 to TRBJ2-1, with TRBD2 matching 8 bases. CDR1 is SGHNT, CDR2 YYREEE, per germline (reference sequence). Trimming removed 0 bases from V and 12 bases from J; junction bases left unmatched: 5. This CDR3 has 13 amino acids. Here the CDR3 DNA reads TGTGCCAGCAGCTTGGATCGGGCGGGGGGGCAGTTCTTC. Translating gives CASSLDRAGGQFF.

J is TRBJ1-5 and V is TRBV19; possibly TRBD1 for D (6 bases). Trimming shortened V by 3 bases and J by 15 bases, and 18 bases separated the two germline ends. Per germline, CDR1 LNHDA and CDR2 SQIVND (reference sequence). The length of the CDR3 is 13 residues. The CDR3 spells CASSMLGATTGHF. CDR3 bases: TGTGCCAGTAGTATGTTGGGGGCCACCACCGGGCATTTT. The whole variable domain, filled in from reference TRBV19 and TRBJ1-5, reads DGGITQSPKYLFRKEGQNVTLSCEQNLNHDAMYWYRQDPGQGLRLIYYSQIVNDFQKGDIAEGYSVSREKKESFPLTVTSAQKNPTAFYLCASSMLGATTGHFGDGTRLSIL.

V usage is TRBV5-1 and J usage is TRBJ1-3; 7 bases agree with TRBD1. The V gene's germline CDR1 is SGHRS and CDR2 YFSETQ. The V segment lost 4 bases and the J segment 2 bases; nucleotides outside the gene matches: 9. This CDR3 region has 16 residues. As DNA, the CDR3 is TGCGCCAGCAGCCACGGACAGGCCCGTACTGGAAACACCATATATTTT. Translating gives CASSHGQARTGNTIYF.

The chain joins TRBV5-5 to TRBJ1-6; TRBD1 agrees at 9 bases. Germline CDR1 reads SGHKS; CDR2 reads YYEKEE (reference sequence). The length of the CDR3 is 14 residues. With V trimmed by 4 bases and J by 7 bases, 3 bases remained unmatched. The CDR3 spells CASSRTGGNSPLHF. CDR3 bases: TGTGCCAGCAGCCGAACAGGGGGCAATTCACCCCTCCACTTT.

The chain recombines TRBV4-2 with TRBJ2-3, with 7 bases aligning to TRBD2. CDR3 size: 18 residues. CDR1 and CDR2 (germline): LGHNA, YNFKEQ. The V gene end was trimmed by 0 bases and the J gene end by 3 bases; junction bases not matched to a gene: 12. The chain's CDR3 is CASSQDPRGSAGTDTQYF. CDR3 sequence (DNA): TGTGCCAGCAGCCAAGACCCTCGGGGTTCAGCGGGGACAGATACGCAGTATTTT.

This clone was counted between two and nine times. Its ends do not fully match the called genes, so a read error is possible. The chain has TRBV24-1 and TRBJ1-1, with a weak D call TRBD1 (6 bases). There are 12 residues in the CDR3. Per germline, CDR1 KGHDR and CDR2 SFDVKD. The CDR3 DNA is TGTGCCACCAGTGATTTTTCCGGGACACGAAGTTTT. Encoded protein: CATSDFSGTRSF.

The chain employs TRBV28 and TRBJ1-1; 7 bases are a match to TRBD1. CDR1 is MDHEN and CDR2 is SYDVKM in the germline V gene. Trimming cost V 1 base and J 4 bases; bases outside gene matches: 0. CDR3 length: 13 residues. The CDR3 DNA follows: TGTGCCAGCAGTTTATCAGGGGGCACTGAAGCTTTCTTT. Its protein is CASSLSGGTEAFF.

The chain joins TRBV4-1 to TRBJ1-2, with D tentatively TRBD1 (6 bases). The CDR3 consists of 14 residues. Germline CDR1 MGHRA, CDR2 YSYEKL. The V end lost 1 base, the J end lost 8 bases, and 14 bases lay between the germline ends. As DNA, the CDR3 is TGCGCCAGCAGCCAAGGGGGGCAGGGAAGCGGCTACACCTTC. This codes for CASSQGGQGSGYTF.

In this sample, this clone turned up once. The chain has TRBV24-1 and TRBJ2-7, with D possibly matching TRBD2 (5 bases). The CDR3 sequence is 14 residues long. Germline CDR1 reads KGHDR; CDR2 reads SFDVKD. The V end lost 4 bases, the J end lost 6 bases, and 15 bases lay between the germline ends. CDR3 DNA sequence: TGTGCCACCAGTGAAGGCGGAGGATTCGGCGAGCAGTACTTC. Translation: CATSEGGGFGEQYF.

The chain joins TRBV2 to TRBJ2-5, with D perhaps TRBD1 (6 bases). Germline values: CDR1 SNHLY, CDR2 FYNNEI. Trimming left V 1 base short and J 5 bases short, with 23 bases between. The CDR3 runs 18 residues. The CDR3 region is CASSEGGTRGLIVETQYF. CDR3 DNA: TGTGCCAGCAGTGAAGGGGGGACAAGGGGCCTCATTGTGGAGACCCAGTACTTC.

The DNA of the CDR3 is TGCGCCAGCAGCCACGGGACTGCCGGCCACGAGCAGTACTTC. It codes for CASSHGTAGHEQYF. The J gene is TRBJ2-7, the V gene TRBV5-1; perhaps TRBD2 as D (6 bases). The length of the CDR3 is 14 residues. V was clipped by 4 bases and J by 5 bases, with 16 bases between them. Germline V lookup: CDR1 SGHRS, CDR2 YFSETQ.

CDR3 bases: TGTGCCAGTAGTAGATCAGGGATACTTCTGAACACTGAAGCTTTCTTT. This sequence encodes CASSRSGILLNTEAFF. The chain has TRBV19 and TRBJ1-1; perhaps TRBD1 as D (5 bases). The CDR3 totals 16 residues. Germline CDR1 is LNHDA and CDR2 is SQIVND (reference sequence). Trimming took 4 bases from V and 0 from J, leaving 15 bases between them.

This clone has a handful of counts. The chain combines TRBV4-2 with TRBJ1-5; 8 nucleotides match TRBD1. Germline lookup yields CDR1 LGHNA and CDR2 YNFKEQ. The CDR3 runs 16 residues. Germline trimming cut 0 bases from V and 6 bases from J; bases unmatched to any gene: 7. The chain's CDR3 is CASSQDVGQGGQPQHF. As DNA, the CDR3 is TGTGCCAGCAGCCAAGACGTCGGACAGGGTGGTCAGCCCCAGCATTTT.